This is a list of T cell receptor beta chains from one sample in a study of early T cells in non-severe SARS-CoV-2 infection. TCRdb fed the 5' RACE reads into MiXCR, producing one record per CDR3 protein. The sample yields over 85,000 distinct CDR3 sequences, over 10% seen once. Sequencing was performed on whole blood. The receptor source for this set is an adult who was a healthcare worker with PCR-confirmed SARS-CoV-2 infection or an uninfected control (not recorded which). The CDR3 runs from the conserved cysteine through the conserved F or W. A D gene is named only where the DNA matches it firmly. A row's size may be missing; if present it is once, few, many or a size class.

D,size,J,V,CDR3,DNA
NA,many,TRBJ2-2,TRBV19,CASSIQSSTGELFF,TGTGCCAGTAGTATTCAAAGCTCCACCGGGGAGCTGTTTTTT
TRBD2,NA,TRBJ2-1,TRBV18,CASSQGRASGSNEQFF,TGTGCCAGCTCCCAGGGACGGGCTAGCGGGAGCAATGAGCAGTTCTTC
NA,few,TRBJ2-5,TRBV7-9,CASWETQYF,TGTGCCAGCTGGGAGACCCAGTACTTC
NA,NA,TRBJ1-5,TRBV12-3/TRBV12-4,CASSLLFEGAQPQHF,TGTGCCAGCAGTTTACTTTTCGAGGGAGCCCAGCCCCAGCATTTT
NA,NA,TRBJ2-7,TRBV28,CASSLTGRESYEQYF,TGTGCCAGCAGTTTAACCGGCAGAGAGAGCTACGAGCAGTACTTC
TRBD1,few,TRBJ2-1,TRBV14,CASRKTGDNEQFF,TGTGCCAGCAGAAAGACAGGGGACAATGAGCAGTTCTTC
NA,NA,TRBJ2-7,TRBV25-1,CASSIPYEQYF,TGTGCCAGCAGTATTCCCTACGAGCAGTACTTC
NA,few,TRBJ2-1,TRBV10-3,CAISASLLHEQFF,TGTGCCATCAGTGCTTCTTTGTTGCATGAGCAGTTCTTC
NA,NA,TRBJ1-3,TRBV3-1,CASSRGDSDNTIYF,TGTGCCAGCAGCAGAGGTGATTCGGACAACACCATATATTTT
TRBD2,NA,TRBJ2-7,TRBV3-1,CASSQAAGGSFYEQYF,TGTGCCAGCAGCCAAGCAGCGGGAGGGTCCTTCTACGAGCAGTACTTC
TRBD2,many,TRBJ2-5,TRBV20-1,CITGDVAFNGGLEETQYF,TGCATCACCGGCGACGTAGCCTTCAACGGGGGGTTAGAAGAGACCCAGTACTTC
NA,many,TRBJ2-6,TRBV7-8,CASSLAGQSISGANVLTF,TGTGCCAGCAGCTTAGCGGGACAATCAATCTCTGGGGCCAACGTCCTGACTTTC
NA,few,TRBJ1-5,TRBV6-2/TRBV6-3,CASRYRDRNQPQHF,TGTGCCAGCAGGTACCGGGACCGAAATCAGCCCCAGCATTTT
TRBD1,many,TRBJ2-4,TRBV28,CASSSGQGGIRIQYF,TGTGCCAGCAGTTCCGGACAGGGGGGGATTCGGATTCAGTACTTC
NA,NA,TRBJ2-4,TRBV20-1,CSARVARGSKNIQYF,TGCAGTGCTAGGGTTGCCCGGGGTTCCAAAAACATTCAGTACTTC
NA,NA,TRBJ2-6,TRBV21-1,CASSHRAGANVLTF,TGTGCCAGCAGCCACAGGGCTGGGGCCAACGTCCTGACTTTC
NA,many,TRBJ2-3,TRBV12-3/TRBV12-4,CASTYTDTQYF,TGTGCCAGCACCTACACAGATACGCAGTATTTT
TRBD2,NA,TRBJ2-7,TRBV30,CAWSRGLATREQYF,TGTGCCTGGAGTAGGGGACTAGCCACTCGGGAGCAGTACTTC
TRBD2,NA,TRBJ2-5,TRBV7-2,CASSRTSGTVWETQYF,TGTGCCAGCAGCCGGACTAGCGGGACGGTATGGGAGACCCAGTACTTC
TRBD1,NA,TRBJ2-7,TRBV11-2,CASSPGQAAYEQYF,TGTGCCAGCAGCCCCGGACAGGCAGCCTACGAGCAGTACTTC
TRBD1,few,TRBJ1-5,TRBV20-1,CSASLGQGYQPQHF,TGCAGTGCTAGCTTGGGACAGGGCTATCAGCCCCAGCATTTT
TRBD2,many,TRBJ2-5,TRBV6-2/TRBV6-3,CASRTSGSETQYF,TGTGCCAGCAGGACTAGCGGGAGTGAGACCCAGTACTTC
TRBD2,NA,TRBJ2-1,TRBV11-3,CASSHGTSGRSEQFF,TGTGCCAGCAGCCACGGGACTAGCGGGAGAAGTGAGCAGTTCTTC
NA,few,TRBJ2-1,TRBV7-2,CASSAAWGSYNEQFF,TGTGCCAGCAGCGCCGCTTGGGGCTCCTACAATGAGCAGTTCTTC
NA,many,TRBJ1-1,TRBV4-1,CASSQQGVNTEAFF,TGCGCCAGCAGCCAGCAGGGTGTGAACACTGAAGCTTTCTTT
NA,NA,TRBJ2-1,TRBV11-2,CASGSRHNEQFF,TGTGCCAGCGGAAGTCGGCACAATGAGCAGTTCTTC
TRBD2,NA,TRBJ2-5,TRBV12-3/TRBV12-4,CASTRTSGRVGETQYF,TGTGCCAGCACCCGGACTAGCGGGAGGGTCGGGGAGACCCAGTACTTC
NA,many,TRBJ2-2,TRBV11-2,CASSRQGANTGELFF,TGTGCCAGCAGCCGGCAGGGTGCGAACACCGGGGAGCTGTTTTTT